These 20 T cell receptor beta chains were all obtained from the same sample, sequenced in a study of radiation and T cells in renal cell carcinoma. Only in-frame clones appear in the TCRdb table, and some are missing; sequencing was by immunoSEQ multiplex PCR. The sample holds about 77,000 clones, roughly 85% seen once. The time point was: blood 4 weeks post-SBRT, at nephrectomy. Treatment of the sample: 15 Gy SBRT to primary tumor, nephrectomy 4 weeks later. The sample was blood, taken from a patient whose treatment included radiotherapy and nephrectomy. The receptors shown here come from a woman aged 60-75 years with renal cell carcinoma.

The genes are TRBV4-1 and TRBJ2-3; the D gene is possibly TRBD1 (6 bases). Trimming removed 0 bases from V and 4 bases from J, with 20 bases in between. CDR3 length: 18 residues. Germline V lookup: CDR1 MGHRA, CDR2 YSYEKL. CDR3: CASSQERWGTLGSDTQYF. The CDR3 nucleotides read TGCGCCAGCAGCCAAGAAAGATGGGGGACACTTGGTTCAGATACGCAGTATTTT.

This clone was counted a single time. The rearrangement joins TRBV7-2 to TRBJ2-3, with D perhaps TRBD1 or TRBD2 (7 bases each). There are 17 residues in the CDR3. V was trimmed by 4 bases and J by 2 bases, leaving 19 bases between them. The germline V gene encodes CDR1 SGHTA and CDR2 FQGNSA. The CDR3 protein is CASSSRGLAANTDTQYF. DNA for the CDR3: TGTGCCAGCAGCTCGAGGGGGCTAGCGGCCAACACAGATACGCAGTATTTT.

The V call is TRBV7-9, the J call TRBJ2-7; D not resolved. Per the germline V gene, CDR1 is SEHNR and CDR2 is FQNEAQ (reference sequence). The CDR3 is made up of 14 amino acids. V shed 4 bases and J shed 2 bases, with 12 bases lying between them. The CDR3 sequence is CASSSRRTPYEQYF. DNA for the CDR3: TGTGCCAGCAGCTCCCGCCGGACCCCCTACGAGCAGTACTTC.

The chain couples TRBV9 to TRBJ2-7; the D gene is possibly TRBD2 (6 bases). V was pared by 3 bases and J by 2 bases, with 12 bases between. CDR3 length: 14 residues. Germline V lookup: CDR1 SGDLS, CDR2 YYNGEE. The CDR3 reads CASSEGIAAYEQYF. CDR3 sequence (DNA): TGTGCCAGCAGCGAAGGAATAGCGGCCTACGAGCAGTACTTC.

CDR3 protein: CASSQTPGQDSYGYTF. The CDR3 DNA reads TGTGCCAGCTCACAGACCCCGGGACAGGATAGCTATGGCTACACCTTC. The chain links TRBV18 to TRBJ1-2, with 8 bases matching TRBD1. After removal of 4 bases from V and 4 bases from J, the junction contained 11 bases not matched to a gene. Per the germline V gene, CDR1 is KGHSH and CDR2 is LQKENI. The CDR3 has 16 amino acids.

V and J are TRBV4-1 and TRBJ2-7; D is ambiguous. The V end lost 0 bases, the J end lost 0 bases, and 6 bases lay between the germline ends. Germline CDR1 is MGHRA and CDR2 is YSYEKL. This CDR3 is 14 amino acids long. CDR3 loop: CASSQDGSSYEQYF. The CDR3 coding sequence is TGCGCCAGCAGCCAAGACGGCAGCTCCTACGAGCAGTACTTC.

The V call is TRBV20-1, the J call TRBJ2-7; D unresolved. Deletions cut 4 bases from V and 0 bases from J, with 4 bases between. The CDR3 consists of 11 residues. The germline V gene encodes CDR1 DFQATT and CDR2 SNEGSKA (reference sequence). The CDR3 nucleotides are TGCAGTGCTAAAAACTCCTACGAGCAGTACTTC. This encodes CSAKNSYEQYF.

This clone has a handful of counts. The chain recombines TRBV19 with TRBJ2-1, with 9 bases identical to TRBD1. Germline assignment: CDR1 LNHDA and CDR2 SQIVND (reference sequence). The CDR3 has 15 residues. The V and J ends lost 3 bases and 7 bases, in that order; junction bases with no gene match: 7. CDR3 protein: CASSIDNGQGNEQFF. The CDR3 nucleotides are TGTGCCAGTAGTATCGACAACGGACAGGGGAATGAGCAGTTCTTC.

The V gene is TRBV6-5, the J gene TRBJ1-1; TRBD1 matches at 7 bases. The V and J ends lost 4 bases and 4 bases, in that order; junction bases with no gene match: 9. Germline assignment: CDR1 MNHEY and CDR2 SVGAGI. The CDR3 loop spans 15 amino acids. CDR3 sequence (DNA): TGTGCCAGCAGTTCCTCACGTACAGGGGTCACTGAAGCTTTCTTT. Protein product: CASSSSRTGVTEAFF.

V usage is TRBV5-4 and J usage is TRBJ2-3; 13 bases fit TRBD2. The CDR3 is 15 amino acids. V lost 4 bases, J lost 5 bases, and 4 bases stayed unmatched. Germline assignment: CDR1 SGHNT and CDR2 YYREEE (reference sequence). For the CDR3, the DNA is TGTGCCAGCAGCCCCGGGACTAGCGGGGTAGATACGCAGTATTTT. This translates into CASSPGTSGVDTQYF.

CDR3 sequence reads: CASSLATAGETQYF. The CDR3 DNA follows: TGTGCCAGCAGCTTGGCGACAGCAGGAGAGACCCAGTACTTC. J is TRBJ2-5 and V is TRBV5-6, with a possible D match to TRBD1 (5 bases). The germline V and J ends were trimmed by 0 bases and 4 bases, with 10 bases remaining between them. Germline CDR1 SGHDT, CDR2 YYEEEE. The CDR3 totals 14 residues. The full variable domain, with the rest looked up from reference TRBV5-6 and TRBJ2-5, is DAGVTQSPTHLIKTRGQQVTLRCSPKSGHDTVSWYQQALGQGPQFIFQYYEEEERQRGNFPDRFSGHQFPNYSSELNVNALLLGDSALYLCASSLATAGETQYFGPGTRLLVL.

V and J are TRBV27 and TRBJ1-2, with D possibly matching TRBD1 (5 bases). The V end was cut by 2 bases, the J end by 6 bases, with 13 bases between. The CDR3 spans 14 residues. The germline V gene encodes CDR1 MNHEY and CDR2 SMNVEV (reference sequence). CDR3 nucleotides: TGTGCCAGCAGTTTAAAGTGGGGGGACGATGGCTACACCTTC. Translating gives CASSLKWGDDGYTF.

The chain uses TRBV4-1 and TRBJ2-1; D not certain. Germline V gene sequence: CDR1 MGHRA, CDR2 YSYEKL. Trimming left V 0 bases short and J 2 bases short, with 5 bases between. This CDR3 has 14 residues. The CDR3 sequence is CASSQEPPYNEQFF. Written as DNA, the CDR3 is TGCGCCAGCAGCCAAGAACCACCCTACAATGAGCAGTTCTTC.

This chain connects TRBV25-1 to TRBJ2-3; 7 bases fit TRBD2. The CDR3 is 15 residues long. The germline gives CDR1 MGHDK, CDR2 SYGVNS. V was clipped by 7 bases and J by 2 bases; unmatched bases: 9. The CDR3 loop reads CASTGPGGDTDTQYF. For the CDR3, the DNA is TGTGCCAGCACTGGGCCGGGGGGAGACACAGATACGCAGTATTTT.

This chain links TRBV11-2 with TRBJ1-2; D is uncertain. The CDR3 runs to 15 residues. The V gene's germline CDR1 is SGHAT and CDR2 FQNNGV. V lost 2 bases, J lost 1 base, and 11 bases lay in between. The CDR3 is CASSLSTSLNYGYTF. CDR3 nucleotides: TGTGCCAGCAGCTTAAGTACAAGCCTTAACTATGGCTACACCTTC.

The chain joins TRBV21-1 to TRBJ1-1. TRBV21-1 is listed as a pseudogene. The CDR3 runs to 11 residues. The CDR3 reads CASTTWVEAFF. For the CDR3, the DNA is TGTGCCAGCACCACCTGGGTAGAAGCTTTCTTT.

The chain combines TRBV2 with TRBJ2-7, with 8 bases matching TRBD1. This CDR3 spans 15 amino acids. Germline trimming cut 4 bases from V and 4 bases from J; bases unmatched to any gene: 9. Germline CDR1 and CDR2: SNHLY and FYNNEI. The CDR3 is CASSVGRTGLYEQYF. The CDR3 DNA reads TGTGCCAGCAGTGTGGGAAGGACAGGGCTGTACGAGCAGTACTTC.

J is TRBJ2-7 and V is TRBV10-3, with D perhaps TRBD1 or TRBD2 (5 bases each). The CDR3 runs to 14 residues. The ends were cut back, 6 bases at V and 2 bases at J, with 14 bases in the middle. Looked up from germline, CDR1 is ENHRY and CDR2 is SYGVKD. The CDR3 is CAIRGTRQPYEQYF. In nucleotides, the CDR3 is TGTGCCATCAGGGGGACCAGACAGCCCTACGAGCAGTACTTC.

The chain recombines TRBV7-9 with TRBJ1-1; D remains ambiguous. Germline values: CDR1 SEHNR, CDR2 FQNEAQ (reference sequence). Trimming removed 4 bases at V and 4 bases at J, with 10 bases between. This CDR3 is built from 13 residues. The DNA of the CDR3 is TGTGCCAGCAGCTCCCAAGTAAGCACTGAAGCTTTCTTT. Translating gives CASSSQVSTEAFF.

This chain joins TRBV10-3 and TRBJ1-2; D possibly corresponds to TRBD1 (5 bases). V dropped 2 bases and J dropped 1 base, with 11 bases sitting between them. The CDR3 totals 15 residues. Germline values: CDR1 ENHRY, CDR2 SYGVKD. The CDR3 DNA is TGTGCCATCAGTGAGGGTCAGGGTGTTAACTATGGCTACACCTTC. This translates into CAISEGQGVNYGYTF.